Presented here are 31 T cell receptor beta chains from one specimen sequenced in a study of blood T cell repertoires in COVID-19. Only in-frame clones appear in the TCRdb table, and some are missing; sequencing was by immunoSEQ multiplex PCR. Of about 190,000 clones listed, around 86% are singletons. The material sequenced was peripheral blood. The source is a woman in her thirties or forties with acute or convalescent COVID-19.

The chain couples TRBV27 to TRBJ2-2; D might be TRBD1 (6 bases). The CDR3 runs to 15 residues. The germline V gene has CDR1 MNHEY and CDR2 SMNVEV (reference sequence). With 3 bases removed from V and 4 bases from J, the gap between germline ends came to 12 bases. The CDR3 coding sequence is TGTGCCAGCAGTTTCGGGCAGGGGAGCACCGGGGAGCTGTTTTTT. Translation: CASSFGQGSTGELFF.

The chain recombines TRBV7-5 with TRBJ2-1; TRBD2 was called by the table and not checked on the DNA. TRBV7-5 is a pseudogene locus. CDR3 length: 13 amino acids. The CDR3 nucleotides are TGTGTCAGAAGCTTAGTCCCCGGGAGGGGCCCGTTCTTC. This gives the protein CVRSLVPGRGPFF.

The chain couples TRBV5-6 to TRBJ1-5; 10 positions agree with TRBD1. V lost 1 base and J lost 6; bases outside the gene matches: 4. This CDR3 region has 15 residues. Germline loops: CDR1 SGHDT, CDR2 YYEEEE. The CDR3 loop reads CASSLWTGGPQPQHF. The CDR3 DNA reads TGTGCCAGCAGCTTGTGGACAGGGGGTCCTCAGCCCCAGCATTTT.

This chain uses TRBV7-2 with TRBJ1-1, with D hard to call. The germline gives CDR1 SGHTA, CDR2 FQGNSA. The CDR3 is 13 amino acids. V lost 6 bases to trimming and J lost 0 bases, with 8 bases between them. Written as DNA, the CDR3 is TGTGCCAGCAGTCAAGAGATGAACACTGAAGCTTTCTTT. Translated: CASSQEMNTEAFF. Complete variable domain (other parts from reference TRBV7-2 and TRBJ1-1): GAGVSQSPSNKVTEKGKDVELRCDPISGHTALYWYRQSLGQGLEFLIYFQGNSAPDKSGLPSDRFSAERTGGSVSTLTIQRTQQEDSAVYLCASSQEMNTEAFFGQGTRLTVV.

The chain combines TRBV3-1 (or the pseudogene TRBV3-2) with TRBJ2-7, with 8 bases matching TRBD2. CDR1 and CDR2 (germline): LGHDT, YNNKEL (reference sequence). The CDR3 is 18 residues long. After removal of 0 bases from V and 2 bases from J, the junction contained 12 bases not matched to a gene. The CDR3 protein is CASSQDPVGTRSPYEQYF. CDR3 in DNA: TGTGCCAGCAGCCAAGATCCCGTCGGGACTAGATCCCCCTACGAGCAGTACTTC.

This clone has more than one count but fewer than ten. V usage is TRBV10-1 and J usage is TRBJ1-2, with D possibly TRBD1 on 5 matching bases. CDR1 WNHNN and CDR2 SYGVQD come from the germline V gene (reference sequence). CDR3 length equals 14 residues. Trimming pared 3 bases from V and 1 base from J, leaving 9 bases between. The CDR3, as DNA: TGCGCCAGCAGTGAAGGCAGGGATAACTATGGCTACACCTTC. Translation: CASSEGRDNYGYTF.

V is TRBV7-8 and J is TRBJ2-1, with D maybe TRBD2 (5 bases). CDR3 length: 12 amino acids. CDR1 and CDR2 from the germline V gene are SGHVS and FQNEAQ. Trimming took 3 bases from V and 10 from J, leaving 10 bases between them. The CDR3, as DNA: TGTGCCAGCAGCTTTCTTCGAGGGGAGCAGTTCTTC. It encodes CASSFLRGEQFF.

V usage is TRBV5-1 and J usage is TRBJ1-5, with D hard to call. Germline CDR1 is SGHRS and CDR2 is YFSETQ. This CDR3 is 14 amino acids long. The ends were cut back, 0 bases at V and 3 bases at J, with 7 bases in the middle. CDR3 loop: CASSLDMFNQPQHF. DNA of the CDR3: TGCGCCAGCAGCTTGGATATGTTCAATCAGCCCCAGCATTTT.

The CDR3 loop is CASSPAGGYTGELFF. The CDR3 coding sequence is TGTGCCAGTAGCCCCGCCGGCGGGTACACCGGGGAGCTGTTTTTT. The chain combines TRBV19 with TRBJ2-2, with D possibly matching TRBD2 (5 bases). CDR1 and CDR2 from the germline V gene are LNHDA and SQIVND (reference sequence). V lost 6 bases, J lost 3 bases, and 14 bases lay in between. This CDR3 has 15 amino acids.

About this clone: Different DNA sequences within this sample yield the same CDR3. V gene TRBV11-1 combines with J gene TRBJ2-5; TRBD2 matches at 8 bases. With 3 bases clipped from V and 2 bases from J, the junction kept 2 bases outside the gene matches. Germline CDR1 SGHAT, CDR2 FQDESV (reference sequence). This CDR3 has 14 residues. This chain's CDR3 is CASSFGLAQETQYF. Written as DNA, the CDR3 is TGTGCCAGCAGCTTTGGACTAGCACAAGAGACCCAGTACTTC.

The sample holds a few counts of this clone. The V and J genes are TRBV3-1 (or the pseudogene TRBV3-2) and TRBJ1-6; the D gene is possibly TRBD1 (5 bases). Germline CDR1 is LGHDT and CDR2 is YNNKEL (reference sequence). V was trimmed by 8 bases and J by 8 bases, leaving 28 bases between them. This CDR3 is 18 amino acids long. CDR3 loop: CASAFLSSQGLQYSPLHF. Here the CDR3 DNA reads TGTGCCAGCGCCTTCCTATCAAGCCAGGGACTACAATATTCACCCCTCCACTTT.

The rearrangement joins TRBV7-2 to TRBJ2-7; a possible D gene is TRBD1 (6 bases). The CDR3 loop spans 14 amino acids. Germline lookup yields CDR1 SGHTA and CDR2 FQGNSA. The V end was cut by 8 bases, the J end by 2 bases, with 16 bases between. This CDR3 is CASGKQGPPYEQYF. The CDR3 DNA sequence: TGTGCCAGCGGAAAACAGGGTCCCCCCTACGAGCAGTACTTC.

This clone has a handful of counts. The genes are TRBV28 and TRBJ1-1; maybe TRBD1 (6 bases). The CDR3 extends over 13 amino acids. The germline gives CDR1 MDHEN, CDR2 SYDVKM. Deletions cut 7 bases from V and 3 bases from J, with 12 bases between. CDR3 sequence (DNA): TGTGCCAGCACCGAGGGGGAGTACACTGAAGCTTTCTTT. Its protein product is CASTEGEYTEAFF.

This chain's CDR3 is CAWSALGVTEQYF. DNA for the CDR3: TGTGCCTGGAGCGCACTCGGGGTTACCGAGCAGTACTTC. The chain employs TRBV30 and TRBJ2-7, with D perhaps TRBD2 (5 bases). Per the germline V gene, CDR1 is GTSNPN and CDR2 is SVGIG (reference sequence). V was shortened by 3 bases and J by 6 bases, with 15 bases between the two germline ends. CDR3 size: 13 residues.

V gene TRBV18 combines with J gene TRBJ1-2; the match to TRBD1 covers 11 bases. The CDR3 length is 16 residues. V gave up 6 bases and J gave up 4 bases; unmatched junction bases: 10. Germline V gene data show CDR1 as KGHSH and CDR2 as LQKENI. The CDR3 sequence is CASSPGGQGAGYGYTF. The CDR3 bases are TGTGCCAGCTCCCCTGGCGGACAGGGGGCTGGCTATGGCTACACCTTC.

V usage is TRBV6-5 and J usage is TRBJ2-1; D call uncertain. CDR1 is MNHEY, CDR2 SVGAGI, per germline. The V end was cut by 8 bases, the J end by 2 bases, with 10 bases between. There are 13 residues in the CDR3. CDR3 sequence: CASLRRAYNEQFF. Written as DNA, the CDR3 is TGTGCCAGCTTACGTCGGGCCTACAATGAGCAGTTCTTC.

This sequence joins TRBV12-3 or TRBV12-4 and TRBJ1-1; D is undetermined. Trimming cost V 6 bases and J 1 base, with 9 bases left between them. The CDR3 contains 13 residues. The CDR3: CASRRQENTEAFF. DNA of the CDR3: TGTGCCAGCAGGAGACAAGAGAACACTGAAGCTTTCTTT.

This chain links TRBV6-5 with TRBJ2-2; 7 bases are a match to TRBD2. J gave up 7 bases and V 2 bases, and 4 bases lay outside the gene matches. The CDR3 totals 14 residues. Per the germline V gene, CDR1 is MNHEY and CDR2 is SVGAGI. The CDR3 nucleotides read TGTGCCAGCAGTTACGTAGGGGAGGGCGGGGAGCTGTTTTTT. It encodes CASSYVGEGGELFF.

The chain is built from TRBV5-1 and TRBJ2-1; 7 bases are a match to TRBD2. This CDR3 spans 13 amino acids. Trimming removed 8 bases from V and 7 bases from J; junction bases left unmatched: 9. Per the germline V gene, CDR1 is SGHRS and CDR2 is YFSETQ. The CDR3 reads CASSTSPTNEQFF. In DNA form, the CDR3 reads TGCGCCAGTTCGACTAGCCCGACTAATGAGCAGTTCTTC.

This sequence joins TRBV5-1 and TRBJ2-2, with TRBD2 identical over 8 bases. The CDR3 totals 15 residues. Per the germline V gene, CDR1 is SGHRS and CDR2 is YFSETQ. J was trimmed by 6 bases and V by 4 bases; bases with no gene match: 8. The chain's CDR3 is CASSPRGGQAGELFF. CDR3 in DNA: TGCGCCAGCAGCCCCCGGGGGGGCCAGGCCGGGGAGCTGTTTTTT.

About this clone: The sample carries other DNA sequences with the same CDR3. The chain is built from TRBV7-9 and TRBJ1-4; no clear D gene. Trimming removed 2 bases from V and 0 bases from J, with 4 bases in between. The germline V gene encodes CDR1 SEHNR and CDR2 FQNEAQ (reference sequence). This CDR3 is 14 amino acids long. For the CDR3, the DNA is TGTGCCAGCAGCTTAACTGCAACTAATGAAAAACTGTTTTTT. Translated, it gives CASSLTATNEKLFF.

The chain is built from TRBV12-3 or TRBV12-4 and TRBJ1-2; D ambiguous. The CDR3 sequence is 13 residues long. V was pared by 8 bases and J by 1 base, with 11 bases between. CDR3 sequence: CASRNEGNYGYTF. The DNA of the CDR3 is TGTGCCAGCCGCAATGAGGGTAACTATGGCTACACCTTC.

This rearrangement joins TRBV4-1 to TRBJ1-5, with 10 bases matching TRBD1. Germline V gene sequence: CDR1 MGHRA, CDR2 YSYEKL. V gave up 0 bases and J gave up 2 bases; unmatched junction bases: 1. There are 16 residues in the CDR3. CDR3 nucleotide sequence: TGCGCCAGCAGCCAAGAGGGGACAGGGGGCAATCAGCCCCAGCATTTT. It encodes CASSQEGTGGNQPQHF.

This clone has just a few counts. This chain's CDR3 is CASRQDNPEAFF. CDR3 in DNA: TGTGCCAGCAGGCAGGACAATCCCGAAGCTTTCTTT. The V gene is TRBV2, the J gene TRBJ1-1; tentative D call: TRBD1 (5 bases). CDR3 length: 12 residues. CDR1 and CDR2 (germline): SNHLY, FYNNEI. V was clipped by 6 bases and J by 8 bases, with 13 bases between them.

V gene TRBV19 combines with J gene TRBJ2-3, with 9 positions matching TRBD1. The germline CDR1 and CDR2 sequences are LNHDA and SQIVND (reference sequence). Losses at the gene ends were 10 bases for V and 4 bases for J; bases not matched to a gene: 9. CDR3 length: 14 amino acids. The CDR3 loop reads CATVDRGAADTQYF. DNA for the CDR3: TGTGCCACCGTAGACAGGGGGGCGGCAGATACGCAGTATTTT.

The V and J genes are TRBV5-1 and TRBJ1-1; D not resolved. The germline gives CDR1 SGHRS, CDR2 YFSETQ. The CDR3 length is 17 residues. The V end was cut by 0 bases, the J end by 0 bases, with 15 bases between. The CDR3 nucleotides read TGCGCCAGCAGCTTGGGTGTAGTCAGGTATGTGAACACTGAAGCTTTCTTT. Amino acid sequence: CASSLGVVRYVNTEAFF.

The rearrangement uses TRBV11-2 and TRBJ1-1; no clear D gene. CDR1 and CDR2 from the germline V gene are SGHAT and FQNNGV. This CDR3 has 13 residues. With 1 base removed from V and 10 bases from J, the gap between germline ends came to 13 bases. The CDR3 DNA reads as TGTGCCAGCAGCTTAGCCCGGGGAGTGGGAGCTTTCTTT. It translates to CASSLARGVGAFF.

The rearrangement uses TRBV4-1 and TRBJ1-1, with TRBD1 matching over 7 bases. This CDR3 is built from 15 residues. The V segment lost 0 bases and the J segment 3 bases; nucleotides outside the gene matches: 4. Germline CDR1 is MGHRA and CDR2 is YSYEKL. The CDR3 is CASSQERQGYTEAFF. The CDR3 nucleotides are TGCGCCAGCAGCCAAGAACGACAGGGTTACACTGAAGCTTTCTTT.

The chain carries TRBV27 and TRBJ2-7, with 10 bases that match TRBD2. The CDR3 contains 16 residues. The germline CDR1 and CDR2 sequences are MNHEY and SMNVEV (reference sequence). V shed 0 bases and J 2 bases; nucleotides not matched to a gene: 4. The DNA of the CDR3 is TGTGCCAGCAGTTTATCACTAGCGGGGCTTACCTACGAGCAGTACTTC. This encodes CASSLSLAGLTYEQYF.

This clone was recorded only once. Other DNA sequences of this sample code for an identical CDR3. This chain links TRBV9 with TRBJ2-3; tentatively, D is TRBD2 (6 bases). This CDR3 is built from 12 residues. Per germline, CDR1 SGDLS and CDR2 YYNGEE. The CDR3 reads CAVAEYTDTQYF. The CDR3 nucleotides read TGTGCTGTAGCGGAGTACACAGATACGCAGTATTTT.

V usage is TRBV5-6 and J usage is TRBJ1-6; D perhaps matches TRBD1 (5 bases). Germline V CDR1 and CDR2: SGHDT, YYEEEE. This CDR3 is 14 amino acids long. Trimming shortened V by 0 bases and J by 10 bases, and 11 bases separated the two germline ends. The CDR3: CASSLGQGGSPLHF. As DNA, the CDR3 is TGTGCCAGCAGCTTGGGTCAGGGAGGATCACCCCTCCACTTT.